Below, 32 T cell receptor beta chains from the same sample are listed, as sequenced in a study of blood T cell repertoires in COVID-19. The method was immunoSEQ multiplex PCR; TCRdb's version includes in-frame clones alone and lacks a portion of them. The sample lists some 150,000 clones; 84% were seen once. Sequencing input: peripheral blood. The receptor set was obtained from a human donor in a cohort sampled during active COVID-19.

V and J are TRBV12-3 or TRBV12-4 and TRBJ1-1; D may be TRBD1 (6 bases). The CDR3 extends over 12 amino acids. Trimming removed 7 bases at V and 1 base at J, with 7 bases between. In DNA, the CDR3 is TGTGCCAGCACGGACAGGAACACTGAAGCTTTCTTT. This sequence encodes CASTDRNTEAFF.

The J gene is TRBJ2-2, the V gene TRBV12-3 or TRBV12-4; D gene ambiguous. Between the trimmed V and J ends, which lost 7 bases and 8 bases, there was a span of 14 bases. The CDR3 contains 13 residues. The CDR3 bases are TGTGCCAGCACTCGAGGAAATAGTGGGGAGCTGTTTTTT. Its translation is CASTRGNSGELFF.

The chain employs TRBV6-6 and TRBJ2-7, with 12 positions matching TRBD2. CDR3 length: 15 amino acids. Trimming took 6 bases from V and 2 from J; bases not matched to a gene: 5. From germline, CDR1 is MNHNY and CDR2 SVGAGI (reference sequence). CDR3 coding DNA: TGTGCCAGCAGCCTCGGACTAGCGGGGACCTACGAGCAGTACTTC. It encodes CASSLGLAGTYEQYF.

The V call is TRBV11-2, the J call TRBJ1-1; 7 nucleotides align to TRBD1. Germline assignment: CDR1 SGHAT and CDR2 FQNNGV. Trimming took 5 bases from V and 5 from J; bases not matched to a gene: 5. The CDR3 has 13 amino acids. The CDR3: CASSVDRDTEAFF. In DNA, the CDR3 is TGTGCCAGCAGCGTCGACAGGGATACTGAAGCTTTCTTT.

The gene calls are TRBV5-6 and TRBJ2-3; D might be TRBD1 (6 bases). The V end was cut by 4 bases, the J end by 6 bases, with 18 bases between. This CDR3 is built from 15 residues. Germline V lookup: CDR1 SGHDT, CDR2 YYEEEE. This CDR3 is CASSHTPRQDDTQYF. In nucleotides, the CDR3 is TGTGCCAGCAGCCACACCCCCCGACAGGACGATACGCAGTATTTT.

This chain connects TRBV7-8 to TRBJ2-7, with D unclear. CDR3 length: 14 residues. Trimming pared 1 base from V and 0 bases from J, leaving 7 bases between. Germline V lookup: CDR1 SGHVS, CDR2 FQNEAQ. CDR3 nucleotide sequence: TGTGCCAGCAGCTTAGGTGTCGGCTCCTACGAGCAGTACTTC. The encoded protein is CASSLGVGSYEQYF.

This CDR3 is CASSIPGWGYTF. Written as DNA, the CDR3 is TGTGCCAGCAGCATCCCAGGGTGGGGCTACACCTTC. The genes are TRBV21-1 and TRBJ1-2; the D call of TRBD1 is as the table states it, not checked on the DNA. TRBV21-1 is deemed a pseudogene. This CDR3 region has 12 residues.

The chain couples TRBV19 to TRBJ1-4, with 8 positions matching TRBD1. J was trimmed by 7 bases and V by 5 bases; bases with no gene match: 21. CDR1 and CDR2 from the germline V gene are LNHDA and SQIVND (reference sequence). The CDR3 loop spans 19 amino acids. The CDR3 protein is CASSRPDRGRFSGFEKLFF. The CDR3 DNA follows: TGTGCCAGTAGTCGACCCGACAGGGGAAGGTTCTCTGGTTTTGAAAAACTGTTTTTT.

The J gene is TRBJ1-3, the V gene TRBV28, with D tentatively TRBD1 (5 bases). The V end lost 3 bases, the J end lost 0 bases, and 12 bases lay between the germline ends. The germline V gene has CDR1 MDHEN and CDR2 SYDVKM. This CDR3 region has 16 residues. For the CDR3, the DNA is TGTGCCAGCAGTTTCGGAGGGGTCCCCTCTGGAAACACCATATATTTT. Protein: CASSFGGVPSGNTIYF.

This clone has only one observation. The chain employs TRBV6-5 and TRBJ1-3; 7 bases line up with TRBD1. CDR3 length: 14 residues. Trimming removed 6 bases from V and 5 bases from J; junction bases left unmatched: 7. Germline CDR1 and CDR2: MNHEY and SVGAGI. CDR3: CASRKDRERNTIYF. The DNA for the CDR3 is TGTGCCAGCAGGAAAGACAGGGAGAGAAACACCATATATTTT.

This chain uses TRBV19 with TRBJ2-2; 8 nucleotides line up with TRBD1. The germline V gene has CDR1 LNHDA and CDR2 SQIVND (reference sequence). This CDR3 has 15 amino acids. V lost 6 bases, J lost 2 bases, and 5 bases stayed unmatched. As DNA, the CDR3 is TGTGCCAGTAGCGACAGGGGCCGCAACACCGGGGAGCTGTTTTTT. This codes for CASSDRGRNTGELFF.

The rearrangement joins TRBV7-3 to TRBJ2-3, with 7 bases identical to TRBD2. From germline, CDR1 is SGHTA and CDR2 FQGTGA. Trimming cost V 5 bases and J 1 base; bases outside gene matches: 0. The CDR3 contains 13 residues. CDR3 loop: CASSREGTDTQYF. As DNA, the CDR3 is TGTGCCAGCAGCCGGGAGGGCACAGATACGCAGTATTTT.

The J gene is TRBJ1-1, the V gene TRBV28; D perhaps matches TRBD1 (6 bases). The CDR3 is 16 residues long. Germline loops: CDR1 MDHEN, CDR2 SYDVKM. V lost 8 bases to trimming and J lost 4 bases, with 23 bases between them. CDR3 in DNA: TGTGCCAGCGCCGGGGGGCTACTTACTTCTGGCACTGAAGCTTTCTTT. This sequence encodes CASAGGLLTSGTEAFF.

This chain links TRBV29-1 with TRBJ2-1; the D gene is possibly TRBD2 (6 bases). Per the germline V gene, CDR1 is SQVTM and CDR2 is ANQGSEA. The CDR3 spans 15 residues. Trimming stripped 6 bases from V and 5 bases from J, with 20 bases between. CDR3 DNA sequence: TGCAGCGTCGGTAGCGGTCAGGGTTTCAACAATGAGCAGTTCTTC. This sequence encodes CSVGSGQGFNNEQFF.

This sequence joins TRBV7-8 and TRBJ2-1; 7 positions agree with TRBD2. With V trimmed by 5 bases and J by 5 bases, 6 bases remained unmatched. In germline, CDR1 is SGHVS, CDR2 FQNEAQ. This CDR3 is 14 amino acids long. Here the CDR3 reads CASSQPGLNNEQFF. The CDR3 nucleotides read TGTGCCAGCAGCCAACCGGGACTAAACAATGAGCAGTTCTTC.

CDR3 amino acids: CASSGTGEGETQYF. CDR3 coding DNA: TGTGCCAGCAGCGGGACAGGGGAAGGAGAGACCCAGTACTTC. The chain employs TRBV11-2 and TRBJ2-5; 10 nucleotides align to TRBD1. Germline CDR1 reads SGHAT; CDR2 reads FQNNGV. V gave up 5 bases and J gave up 4 bases; unmatched junction bases: 4. The CDR3 has 14 amino acids.

The rearrangement joins TRBV3-1 (or the pseudogene TRBV3-2) to TRBJ2-3, with 10 bases fitting TRBD2. The CDR3 spans 13 residues. CDR1 is LGHDT and CDR2 is YNNKEL in the germline V gene (reference sequence). The V and J ends lost 5 bases and 9 bases, in that order; junction bases with no gene match: 5. CDR3 residues: CASSSQLAGTQYF. CDR3 coding DNA: TGTGCCAGCAGCTCCCAACTAGCGGGGACGCAGTATTTT.

This chain uses TRBV12-5 with TRBJ1-3; maybe TRBD1 (5 bases). This CDR3 spans 17 amino acids. The germline V and J ends were trimmed by 0 bases and 0 bases, with 12 bases remaining between them. Germline V gives CDR1 LGHNT, CDR2 FRNRAP. The CDR3 DNA follows: TGTGCTAGTGGTTTGGTACGTTTCAGGGACTCTGGAAACACCATATATTTT. Translated: CASGLVRFRDSGNTIYF.

The chain carries TRBV25-1 and TRBJ1-1; no firm D call. The V end was cut by 1 base, the J end by 4 bases, with 16 bases between. Germline V gene data show CDR1 as MGHDK and CDR2 as SYGVNS. The CDR3 contains 16 residues. In DNA form, the CDR3 reads TGTGCCAGCAGTGAATTTTGGTCACCCGGGAGCACTGAAGCTTTCTTT. Amino acid sequence: CASSEFWSPGSTEAFF.

This chain joins TRBV2 and TRBJ2-7; 7 bases agree with TRBD1. V dropped 6 bases and J dropped 0; count of bases not matched to a gene: 2. Germline CDR1 SNHLY, CDR2 FYNNEI. The length of the CDR3 is 13 residues. CDR3 region: CASRGQSSYEQYV. CDR3 bases: TGTGCCAGCAGGGGACAGAGCTCCTACGAGCAGTACGTC.

The chain employs TRBV5-1 and TRBJ2-2, with D maybe TRBD2 (5 bases). CDR3 size: 16 residues. Per the germline V gene, CDR1 is SGHRS and CDR2 is YFSETQ. V was pared by 0 bases and J by 8 bases, with 17 bases between. The CDR3 DNA reads TGCGCCAGCAGCTTGGGACAAGGACCCTCGGGGGGGGAGCTGTTTTTT. Translated: CASSLGQGPSGGELFF.

The genes are TRBV18 and TRBJ2-7; D is unclear. Germline loops: CDR1 KGHSH, CDR2 LQKENI. V lost 3 bases to trimming and J lost 7 bases, with 10 bases between them. The CDR3 length is 12 residues. In DNA form, the CDR3 reads TGTGCCAGCTCACCGGTAACAAGTGAGCAGTACTTC. Its translation is CASSPVTSEQYF. The full variable domain, in which reference TRBV18 and TRBJ2-7 provide the parts outside the CDR3, is NAGVMQNPRHLVRRRGQEARLRCSPMKGHSHVYWYRQLPEEGLKFMVYLQKENIIDESGMPKERFSAEFPKEGPSILRIQQVVRGDSAAYFCASSPVTSEQYFGPGTRLTVT.

J is TRBJ1-5 and V is TRBV18, with a tentative D call TRBD1 (6 bases). The CDR3 contains 14 residues. V dropped 2 bases and J dropped 9 bases, with 14 bases sitting between them. Germline V gene sequence: CDR1 KGHSH, CDR2 LQKENI. The DNA for the CDR3 is TGTGCCAGCTCACCAGGAGACAGGCGTACGCCCCAGCATTTT. This sequence encodes CASSPGDRRTPQHF.

The genes are TRBV5-6 and TRBJ1-1; the D is unclear. Trimming cost V 5 bases and J 6 bases, with 14 bases left between them. This CDR3 region has 13 residues. Germline CDR1 and CDR2: SGHDT and YYEEEE. The CDR3 DNA follows: TGTGCCAGCAGTCTGGTCGAGGTAGCTGAAGCTTTCTTT. Translation: CASSLVEVAEAFF.

The J gene is TRBJ2-3, the V gene TRBV11-3; D possibly corresponds to TRBD2 (5 bases). The germline gives CDR1 SGHNT, CDR2 YENEEA. The CDR3 contains 14 residues. The V end was cut by 3 bases, the J end by 4 bases, with 11 bases between. In DNA form, the CDR3 reads TGTGCCAGCAGCTTTGGGCTAGCATCAGATACGCAGTATTTT. Residues: CASSFGLASDTQYF. The full variable domain, in which reference TRBV11-3 and TRBJ2-3 provide the parts outside the CDR3, is EAGVVQSPRYKIIEKKQPVAFWCNPISGHNTLYWYLQNLGQGPELLIRYENEEAVDDSQLPKDRFSAERLKGVDSTLKIQPAELGDSAVYLCASSFGLASDTQYFGPGTRLTVL.

The rearrangement links TRBV6-1 to TRBJ2-2; D not resolved. Trimming cost V 4 bases and J 2 bases, with 14 bases left between them. The CDR3 is 16 residues long. Germline CDR1 is MNHNS and CDR2 is SASEGT. CDR3 amino acids: CASSVAAESNTGELFF. The CDR3 bases are TGTGCCAGCAGTGTTGCGGCAGAAAGTAACACCGGGGAGCTGTTTTTT.

The chain carries TRBV27 and TRBJ1-4; unclear D gene. V dropped 4 bases and J dropped 7 bases, with 13 bases sitting between them. This CDR3 region has 14 residues. In germline, CDR1 is MNHEY, CDR2 SMNVEV (reference sequence). CDR3: CASSSEWVSEKLFF. The CDR3 DNA reads as TGTGCCAGCAGTTCGGAGTGGGTATCTGAAAAACTGTTTTTT.

The chain uses TRBV11-2 and TRBJ2-7, with D possibly matching TRBD2 (5 bases). V lost 5 bases and J 2 bases, leaving 7 bases between the germline ends. The CDR3 loop spans 12 amino acids. Germline assignment: CDR1 SGHAT and CDR2 FQNNGV. In DNA, the CDR3 is TGTGCCAGCAGCCCCGGGGCCTACGAGCAGTACTTC. Encoded protein: CASSPGAYEQYF.

V usage is TRBV29-1 and J usage is TRBJ2-1; maybe TRBD1 (6 bases). The CDR3 totals 11 residues. The germline CDR1 and CDR2 sequences are SQVTM and ANQGSEA. Trimming removed 5 bases from V and 10 bases from J, with 12 bases in between. DNA of the CDR3: TGCAGCGTTCAAAGGGGGAAGGAGCAGTTCTTC. The encoded protein is CSVQRGKEQFF.

V is TRBV6-5 and J is TRBJ1-1; D is possibly TRBD1 (6 bases). The ends were cut back, 2 bases at V and 0 bases at J, with 13 bases in the middle. The V gene's germline CDR1 is MNHEY and CDR2 SVGAGI. The CDR3 totals 16 residues. CDR3 in DNA: TGTGCCAGCAGTTACCTAGGGGGAGAGATGAACACTGAAGCTTTCTTT. Its translation: CASSYLGGEMNTEAFF.

This clone was counted only a few times. This chain joins TRBV15 and TRBJ1-1; no definite D call. Germline assignment: CDR1 LNHNV and CDR2 YYDKDF (reference sequence). The CDR3 has 12 residues. V was shortened by 0 bases and J by 10 bases, with 9 bases between the two germline ends. The CDR3 loop is CATSREEGAAFF. The CDR3 coding sequence is TGTGCCACCAGCAGAGAGGAGGGTGCAGCTTTCTTT.

The V call is TRBV14, the J call TRBJ1-3, with 9 bases identical to TRBD1. The CDR3 is 16 residues long. Losses at the gene ends were 2 bases for V and 2 bases for J; bases not matched to a gene: 4. CDR1 SGHDN and CDR2 FVKESK come from the germline V gene. CDR3 sequence reads: CASSQFGTGTGNTIYF. The DNA of the CDR3 is TGTGCCAGCAGCCAATTTGGGACAGGGACTGGAAACACCATATATTTT. Full variable domain (rest looked up from reference TRBV14 and TRBJ1-3): EAGVTQFPSHSVIEKGQTVTLRCDPISGHDNLYWYRRVMGKEIKFLLHFVKESKQDESGMPNNRFLAERTGGTYSTLKVQPAELEDSGVYFCASSQFGTGTGNTIYFGEGSWLTVV.